The clone carrying this TCR beta chain was counted only a few times. The antigen is not known. Heparinised blood was drawn once per donor, averaging about 116 mL. Sorting of CD4+ naive, central memory, regulatory and stem cell-like memory cells was performed via CD45RO/CCR7/CD25/CD127/CD95/CD27. These data belong to a study of beta chain features in type 1 diabetes. General study results and limits: Within patients, naive, central memory and Treg TCRB repertoires seemed more similar than within healthy donors. Shorter TCRB CDR3s, moderately but significantly so, were found in Type 1 diabetes patients in all four CD4+ subsets.

V gave up 4 bases and J gave up 1 base; unmatched junction bases: 5. Germline values: CDR1 SGHRS, CDR2 YFSETQ. CDR3 size: 16 residues. Of the isolated RNA, all was reverse transcribed, and so the sequenced material was expressed TCRB transcripts. Deep immunoSEQ sequencing covered naive, central memory and regulatory T cell samples. Produced via immunoSEQ multiplex PCR; TCRdb's table is partial and in-frame only. The sample includes over 600,000 clones, over 10% seen only once; the top ten take more than 0.1%. The TCR sequence derives from a man in his thirties or forties with type 1 diabetes. This sequence joins TRBV5-1 and TRBJ2-1, with TRBD2 identical over 10 bases. The sample taken for sequencing was naive CD4+ T cells from blood. CDR3 protein: CASSPNSGGSYNEQFF. CDR3 nucleotides: TGCGCCAGCAGCCCGAATAGCGGGGGGTCCTACAATGAGCAGTTCTTC.